This passage covers 17 T cell receptor beta chains from one sample sequenced in a study of T cell responses to AZD1222 COVID-19 vaccine. Sequenced by immunoSEQ multiplex PCR; TCRdb stores in-frame clones only, minus some. Counted here are about 150,000 clones, around 90% occurring once; the ten biggest clones make up about 4%. The sample here was peripheral blood, taken 28 days after the second AZD1222 dose. These receptors all come from an adult who received the AZD1222 COVID-19 vaccine.

The CDR3 DNA is TGTGCCAGCAGCCCAGGCCCAGCGGGGGGCTACGAGCAGTACTTC. Its protein is CASSPGPAGGYEQYF. This chain links TRBV11-2 with TRBJ2-7; 9 nucleotides agree with TRBD2. Trimming cost V 5 bases and J 3 bases; bases outside gene matches: 8. In germline, CDR1 is SGHAT, CDR2 FQNNGV. The CDR3 loop spans 15 amino acids. The variable domain in full, completed from reference TRBV11-2 and TRBJ2-7, reads EAGVAQSPRYKIIEKRQSVAFWCNPISGHATLYWYQQILGQGPKLLIQFQNNGVVDDSQLPKDRFSAERLKGVDSTLKIQPAKLEDSAVYLCASSPGPAGGYEQYFGPGTRLTVT.

The V gene is TRBV6-2 or TRBV6-3, the J gene TRBJ2-1; D remains unclear. CDR3 size: 14 residues. From germline, CDR1 is MNHEY and CDR2 SVGEGT. With 2 bases removed from V and 4 bases from J, the gap between germline ends came to 9 bases. The CDR3 bases are TGTGCCAGCAGTTACGTTGCTTTGTACAATGAGCAGTTCTTC. It is translated as CASSYVALYNEQFF.

The chain joins TRBV21-1 to TRBJ1-1; the table's TRBD1 call for D was not verified on the DNA. TRBV21-1 is given as a pseudogene. The CDR3 has 17 residues. CDR3 sequence: CASTFAWDTRIRTEAFF. The CDR3 region has the DNA TGTGCCAGCACCTTCGCCTGGGACACCCGTATAAGAACTGAAGCTTTCTTT.

In nucleotides, the CDR3 is TGCGCCAGCAGCTTGGGGAGCGGGGTCACAGATACGCAGTATTTT. Encoded protein: CASSLGSGVTDTQYF. The J gene is TRBJ2-3, the V gene TRBV5-1; 7 nucleotides align to TRBD2. The CDR3 loop spans 15 amino acids. V gave up 0 bases and J gave up 2 bases; unmatched junction bases: 3. Germline V CDR1 and CDR2: SGHRS, YFSETQ.

The table lists this clone with a count of one. The genes are TRBV4-2 and TRBJ2-7, with 7 bases lining up with TRBD1. V trimming: 1 base; J trimming: 5 bases; junction bases outside the gene matches: 5. In germline, CDR1 is LGHNA, CDR2 YNFKEQ. The length of the CDR3 is 14 residues. CDR3 sequence: CASSQGFTGDEQYF. The CDR3 DNA follows: TGTGCCAGCAGCCAAGGGTTTACAGGGGACGAGCAGTACTTC.

This clone was observed once. The rearrangement uses TRBV28 and TRBJ1-4; D may be TRBD1 (5 bases). V lost 2 bases and J lost 7, with 11 bases in between. The germline V gene has CDR1 MDHEN and CDR2 SYDVKM. CDR3 length equals 14 residues. The chain's CDR3 is CASSLGGGGEKLFF. The CDR3 region has the DNA TGTGCCAGCAGTTTAGGGGGAGGAGGTGAAAAACTGTTTTTT.

V usage is TRBV12-3 or TRBV12-4 and J usage is TRBJ2-5; TRBD2 is a possible D gene (5 bases). The V and J ends lost 7 bases and 5 bases respectively, with 11 bases between them. The length of the CDR3 is 12 residues. CDR3 DNA: TGTGCCAGCAAGGACCCGGGGGAGACCCAGTACTTC. Translation gives CASKDPGETQYF.

The CDR3 loop is CASSHFLWAGDSYNEQFF. For the CDR3, the DNA is TGTGCCAGCAGCCATTTTCTTTGGGCGGGTGACTCCTACAATGAGCAGTTCTTC. The V gene is TRBV3-1 (or the pseudogene TRBV3-2), the J gene TRBJ2-1; possible D gene TRBD2, 5 bases. The CDR3 runs to 18 residues. The V end lost 3 bases, the J end lost 0 bases, and 18 bases lay between the germline ends. Germline-derived CDR1 and CDR2 are LGHDT and YNNKEL (reference sequence).

The V gene is TRBV6-2 or TRBV6-3, the J gene TRBJ1-2; a weak D match, TRBD1 (6 bases). Trimming took off 2 bases at V and 6 bases at J, with 22 bases between the two ends. Per the germline V gene, CDR1 is MNHEY and CDR2 is SVGEGT. This CDR3 region has 17 residues. The CDR3 sequence is CASSYETGETQLHGYTF. The CDR3 nucleotides read TGTGCCAGCAGTTACGAGACAGGCGAGACGCAACTTCATGGCTACACCTTC.

The chain recombines TRBV25-1 with TRBJ1-1; D is perhaps TRBD1 (5 bases). V lost 6 bases and J lost 6, with 20 bases in between. CDR1 and CDR2 (germline): MGHDK, SYGVNS. The CDR3 spans 15 residues. DNA of the CDR3: TGTGCCAGCAGCCCCCGGGACGGCAATTACCCTGAAGCTTTCTTT. The encoded protein is CASSPRDGNYPEAFF.

The chain uses TRBV21-1 and TRBJ2-1; the D segment call TRBD1 is taken from the table without a DNA check. TRBV21-1 counts as a pseudogene. The CDR3 runs 16 residues. The CDR3 region has the DNA TGTGCCAGCAGCAAAGGAGGGAGGGACAGGGTCAATGAGCAGTTCTTC. It specifies CASSKGGRDRVNEQFF.

The chain links TRBV7-2 to TRBJ2-3, with 13 bases identical to TRBD2. V shed 2 bases, J shed 4 bases, and the junction held 3 bases outside the gene matches. Looked up from germline, CDR1 is SGHTA and CDR2 is FQGNSA. This CDR3 is 16 amino acids long. CDR3 DNA: TGTGCCAGCAGCTTATTACTAGCGGGGGGGTCAGATACGCAGTATTTT. Protein: CASSLLLAGGSDTQYF.

Note on this clone: In the same sample, other DNA sequences code for this CDR3. The gene calls are TRBV29-1 and TRBJ2-2; D not certain. The CDR3 runs to 12 residues. Between the trimmed V and J ends, which lost 4 bases and 3 bases, there was a span of 6 bases. The germline V gene encodes CDR1 SQVTM and CDR2 ANQGSEA. DNA of the CDR3: TGCAGCGTTGCCCCGTACACCGGGGAGCTGTTTTTT. Translated: CSVAPYTGELFF.

This sequence joins TRBV2 and TRBJ1-1; D call uncertain. The germline V gene encodes CDR1 SNHLY and CDR2 FYNNEI. V dropped 4 bases and J dropped 0 bases, with 12 bases sitting between them. This CDR3 contains 15 residues. CDR3: CASSVRSSMNTEAFF. The CDR3 DNA is TGTGCCAGCAGTGTCCGGTCCAGTATGAACACTGAAGCTTTCTTT.

The V gene is TRBV5-4, the J gene TRBJ2-5, with D possibly matching TRBD2 (6 bases). From germline, CDR1 is SGHNT and CDR2 YYREEE (reference sequence). Deletions cut 0 bases from V and 3 bases from J, with 15 bases between. The CDR3 is made up of 16 amino acids. Written as DNA, the CDR3 is TGTGCCAGCAGCTTGGAAACGGGCGGGGTCAAAGAGACCCAGTACTTC. It translates to CASSLETGGVKETQYF.

This chain uses TRBV2 with TRBJ2-2; D is undetermined. In germline, CDR1 is SNHLY, CDR2 FYNNEI. The CDR3 extends over 14 amino acids. V lost 3 bases to trimming and J lost 0 bases, with 5 bases between them. CDR3 nucleotide sequence: TGTGCCAGCAGTGACTCCACGAACACCGGGGAGCTGTTTTTT. Residues: CASSDSTNTGELFF. Variable domain in full (rest from reference TRBV2 and TRBJ2-2): EPEVTQTPSHQVTQMGQEVILRCVPISNHLYFYWYRQILGQKVEFLVSFYNNEISEKSEIFDDQFSVERPDGSNFTLKIRSTKLEDSAMYFCASSDSTNTGELFFGEGSRLTVL.

J is TRBJ1-4 and V is TRBV11-2; D is unclear. CDR1 SGHAT and CDR2 FQNNGV come from the germline V gene. Trimming stripped 8 bases from V and 2 bases from J, with 12 bases between. The CDR3 contains 14 residues. The CDR3 sequence: CASGEGMTNEKLFF. DNA for the CDR3: TGTGCCAGCGGAGAGGGCATGACTAATGAAAAACTGTTTTTT.